One and the same sample provided the 12 T cell receptor beta chains below, sequenced in a study of cytomegalovirus exposure and HLA in healthy donors. Here immunoSEQ multiplex PCR was the method, and the copy in TCRdb shows in-frame clones only, minus some. This sample carries roughly 100,000 clones, 86% of them seen once, and the ten largest clones take around 4.1%. Sequenced input: PBMCs. The receptors derive from a woman aged 18-35 years in good health and CMV-seropositive.

The V gene is TRBV28, the J gene TRBJ2-7; 15 nucleotides match TRBD2. The CDR3 is made up of 16 amino acids. CDR1 and CDR2 (germline): MDHEN, SYDVKM. V gave up 7 bases and J gave up 6 bases; unmatched junction bases: 10. CDR3 nucleotide sequence: TGTGCCAGCAACTCTCCTGGGGGACTAGCGGGAGGCGAGCAGTACTTC. Protein product: CASNSPGGLAGGEQYF. Variable domain in full (rest from reference TRBV28 and TRBJ2-7): DVKVTQSSRYLVKRTGEKVFLECVQDMDHENMFWYRQDPGLGLRLIYFSYDVKMKEKGDIPEGYSVSREKKERFSLILESASTNQTSMYLCASNSPGGLAGGEQYFGPGTRLTVT.

The chain has TRBV27 and TRBJ2-7, with 7 positions matching TRBD1. CDR1 MNHEY and CDR2 SMNVEV come from the germline V gene (reference sequence). The CDR3 covers 13 residues. The trim removed 3 bases at V and 4 bases at J, leaving 3 bases unmatched. The CDR3 DNA follows: TGTGCCAGCAGTTTCACGGGACAGTACGAGCAGTACTTC. Translating it yields CASSFTGQYEQYF.

This chain links TRBV14 with TRBJ2-2, with 7 bases that match TRBD2. The CDR3 has 16 residues. Germline values: CDR1 SGHDN, CDR2 FVKESK. V lost 2 bases and J lost 4; bases outside the gene matches: 7. The CDR3 reads CASSQLAGVGTGELFF. The DNA of the CDR3 is TGTGCCAGCAGCCAACTGGCGGGAGTCGGCACCGGGGAGCTGTTTTTT.

V and J are TRBV19 and TRBJ2-7, with D perhaps matching TRBD1 (6 bases). V was shortened by 6 bases and J by 6 bases, with 18 bases between the two germline ends. Germline CDR1 is LNHDA and CDR2 is SQIVND (reference sequence). CDR3 length: 14 amino acids. The chain's CDR3 is CASRPDRSYPEQYF. The CDR3 region has the DNA TGTGCCAGTAGACCGGACAGATCGTACCCCGAGCAGTACTTC.

This sequence joins TRBV2 and TRBJ1-2, with 7 bases aligning to TRBD1. J lost 4 bases, V lost 5 bases, and 7 bases had no gene match. Germline V gene data show CDR1 as SNHLY and CDR2 as FYNNEI. The CDR3 loop spans 14 amino acids. CDR3 region: CASSPMGQSYGYTF. The CDR3 DNA follows: TGTGCCAGCAGTCCAATGGGACAGTCCTATGGCTACACCTTC.

V and J are TRBV6-1 and TRBJ1-4, with a tentative D call TRBD1 (6 bases). Germline CDR1 and CDR2: MNHNS and SASEGT. The CDR3 is made up of 16 amino acids. Trimming stripped 4 bases from V and 8 bases from J, with 20 bases between. CDR3 in DNA: TGTGCCAGCAGTGGAACAGGGCCTCGCGGGTCCGAAAAACTGTTTTTT. Translation: CASSGTGPRGSEKLFF.

This chain uses TRBV5-1 with TRBJ2-3; D is possibly TRBD1 (6 bases). V lost 4 bases, J lost 0 bases, and 21 bases lay in between. Germline V lookup: CDR1 SGHRS, CDR2 YFSETQ. The CDR3 spans 18 residues. CDR3 DNA: TGCGCCAGCAGCCCCATCGGACGGACAGTAGCTAGCACAGATACGCAGTATTTT. Its protein product is CASSPIGRTVASTDTQYF.

The genes are TRBV11-3 and TRBJ1-6; TRBD1 is a possible D gene (5 bases). This CDR3 has 14 amino acids. The V end was cut by 6 bases, the J end by 5 bases, with 11 bases between. Germline CDR1 SGHNT, CDR2 YENEEA. The CDR3 loop is CASRRTINNSPLHF. CDR3 nucleotide sequence: TGTGCCAGCAGACGGACAATTAATAATTCACCCCTCCACTTT.

This clone was observed a single time. V gene TRBV18 combines with J gene TRBJ1-1; 8 nucleotides line up with TRBD1. Germline CDR1 reads KGHSH; CDR2 reads LQKENI. The length of the CDR3 is 14 residues. Trimming cost V 3 bases and J 2 bases; bases outside gene matches: 2. For the CDR3, the DNA is TGTGCCAGCTCACCCGGACAGGGTAACACTGAAGCTTTCTTT. Residues: CASSPGQGNTEAFF.

The gene calls are TRBV7-8 and TRBJ1-3; no reliable D call. V shed 4 bases and J shed 7 bases, with 8 bases lying between them. Germline V gives CDR1 SGHVS, CDR2 FQNEAQ. The CDR3 runs 12 residues. The CDR3 DNA reads TGTGCCAGCAGCTCCCCTCGGAACACCATATATTTT. This gives the protein CASSSPRNTIYF.

The rearrangement uses TRBV15 and TRBJ1-1, with 9 positions matching TRBD1. The V gene's germline CDR1 is LNHNV and CDR2 YYDKDF (reference sequence). With V trimmed by 9 bases and J by 5 bases, 13 bases remained unmatched. The CDR3 runs 15 residues. This CDR3 is CATSYRDRVRTEAFF. The DNA for the CDR3 is TGTGCCACAAGCTACCGGGACAGGGTGCGGACTGAAGCTTTCTTT.

The CDR3, as DNA: TGTGCCAGCAGCAAAACAGGACAGGGAGTCTACAATGAGCAGTTCTTC. Its translation: CASSKTGQGVYNEQFF. The chain joins TRBV27 to TRBJ2-1, with TRBD1 matching 8 bases. V was clipped by 6 bases and J by 3 bases; unmatched bases: 10. CDR1 and CDR2 (germline): MNHEY, SMNVEV (reference sequence). The CDR3 consists of 16 residues.